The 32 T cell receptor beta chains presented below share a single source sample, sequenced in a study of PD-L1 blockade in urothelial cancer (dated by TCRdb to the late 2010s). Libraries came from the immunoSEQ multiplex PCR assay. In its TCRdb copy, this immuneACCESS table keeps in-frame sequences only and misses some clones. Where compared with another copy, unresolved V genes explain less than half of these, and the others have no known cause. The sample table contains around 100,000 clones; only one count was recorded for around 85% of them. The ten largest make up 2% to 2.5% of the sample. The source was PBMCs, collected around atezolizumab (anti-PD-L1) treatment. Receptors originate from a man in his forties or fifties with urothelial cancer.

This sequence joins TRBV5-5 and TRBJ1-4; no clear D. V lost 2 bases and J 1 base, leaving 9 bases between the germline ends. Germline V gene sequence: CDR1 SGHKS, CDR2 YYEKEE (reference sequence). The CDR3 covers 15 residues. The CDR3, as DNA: TGTGCCAGCAGCTTTCAGGTGGGAACTAATGAAAAACTGTTTTTT. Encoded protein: CASSFQVGTNEKLFF.

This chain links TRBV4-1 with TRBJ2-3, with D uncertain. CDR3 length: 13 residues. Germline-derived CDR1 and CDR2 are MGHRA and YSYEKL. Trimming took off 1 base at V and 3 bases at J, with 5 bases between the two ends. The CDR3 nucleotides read TGCGCCAGCAGCCAAGCTCCGACAGATACGCAGTATTTT. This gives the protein CASSQAPTDTQYF.

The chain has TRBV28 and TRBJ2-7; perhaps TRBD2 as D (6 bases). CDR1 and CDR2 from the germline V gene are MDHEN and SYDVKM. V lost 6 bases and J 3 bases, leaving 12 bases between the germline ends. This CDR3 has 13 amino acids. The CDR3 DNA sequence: TGTGCCAGCAGCGGCCGGAGGGGCTACGAGCAGTACTTC. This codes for CASSGRRGYEQYF.

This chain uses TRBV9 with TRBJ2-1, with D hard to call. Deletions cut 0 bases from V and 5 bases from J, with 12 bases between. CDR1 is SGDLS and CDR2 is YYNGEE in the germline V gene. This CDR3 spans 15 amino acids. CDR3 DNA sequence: TGTGCCAGCAGCGTAGGCGGTGTGGCTAACAATGAGCAGTTCTTC. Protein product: CASSVGGVANNEQFF.

The CDR3 region has the DNA TGTGCCAGCTCAAAAGACGTCCGGGAAGAGACCCAGTACTTC. It specifies CASSKDVREETQYF. The gene calls are TRBV18 and TRBJ2-5, with D unclear. This CDR3 region has 14 residues. The V gene's germline CDR1 is KGHSH and CDR2 LQKENI. V gave up 5 bases and J gave up 3 bases, with 13 bases separating them.

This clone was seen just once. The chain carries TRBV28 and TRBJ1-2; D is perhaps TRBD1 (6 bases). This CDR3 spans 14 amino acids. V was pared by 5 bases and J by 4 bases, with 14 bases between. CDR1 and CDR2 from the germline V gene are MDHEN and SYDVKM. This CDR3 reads CASSGLGHSYGYTF. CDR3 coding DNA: TGTGCCAGCAGTGGATTGGGACACAGCTATGGCTACACCTTC.

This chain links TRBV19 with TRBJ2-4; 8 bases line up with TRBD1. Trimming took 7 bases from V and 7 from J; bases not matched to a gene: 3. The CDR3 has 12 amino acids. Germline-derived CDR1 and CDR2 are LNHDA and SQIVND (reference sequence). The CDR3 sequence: CASNNRGNIQYF. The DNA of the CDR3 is TGTGCCAGTAACAACAGGGGGAACATTCAGTACTTC.

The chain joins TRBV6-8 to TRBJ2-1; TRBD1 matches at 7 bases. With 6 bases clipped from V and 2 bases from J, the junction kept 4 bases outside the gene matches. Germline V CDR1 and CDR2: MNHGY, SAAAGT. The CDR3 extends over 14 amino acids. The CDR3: CASSRRGPYNEQFF. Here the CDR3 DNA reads TGTGCCAGCAGCCGAAGGGGGCCCTACAATGAGCAGTTCTTC.

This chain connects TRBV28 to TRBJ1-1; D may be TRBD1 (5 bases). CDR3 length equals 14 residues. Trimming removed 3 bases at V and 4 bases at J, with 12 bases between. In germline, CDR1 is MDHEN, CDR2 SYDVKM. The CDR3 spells CASSLTAPGTEAFF. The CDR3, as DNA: TGTGCCAGCAGTTTGACAGCACCGGGCACTGAAGCTTTCTTT.

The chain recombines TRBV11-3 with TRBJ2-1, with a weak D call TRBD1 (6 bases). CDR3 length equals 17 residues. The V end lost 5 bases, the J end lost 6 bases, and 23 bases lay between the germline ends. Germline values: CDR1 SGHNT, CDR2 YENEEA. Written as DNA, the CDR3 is TGTGCCAGCAGCCCAGGGGTCGGCAGTAACAGCCGCAATGAGCAGTTCTTC. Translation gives CASSPGVGSNSRNEQFF.

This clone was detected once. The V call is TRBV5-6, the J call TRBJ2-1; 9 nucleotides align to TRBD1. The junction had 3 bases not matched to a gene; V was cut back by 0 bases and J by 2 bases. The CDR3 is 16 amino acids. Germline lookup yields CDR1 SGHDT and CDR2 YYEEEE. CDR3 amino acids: CASSLARQGAYNEQFF. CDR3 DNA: TGTGCCAGCAGCTTGGCGCGACAGGGGGCCTACAATGAGCAGTTCTTC.

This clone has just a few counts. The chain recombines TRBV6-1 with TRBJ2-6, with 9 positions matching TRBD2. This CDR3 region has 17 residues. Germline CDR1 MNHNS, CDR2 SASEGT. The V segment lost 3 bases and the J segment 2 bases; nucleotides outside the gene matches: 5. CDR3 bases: TGTGCCAGCAGTGAGTCAAGCGGGAGGACTGGGGCCAACGTCCTGACTTTC. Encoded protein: CASSESSGRTGANVLTF.

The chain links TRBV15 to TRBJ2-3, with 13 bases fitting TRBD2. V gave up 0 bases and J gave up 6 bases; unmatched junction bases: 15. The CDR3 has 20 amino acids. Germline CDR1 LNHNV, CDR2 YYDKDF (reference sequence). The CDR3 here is CATSRDRVLAGGPGRDTQYF. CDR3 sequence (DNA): TGTGCCACCAGCAGAGATCGGGTACTAGCGGGAGGGCCGGGTAGGGATACGCAGTATTTT. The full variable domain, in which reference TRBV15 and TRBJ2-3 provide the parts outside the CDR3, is DAMVIQNPRYQVTQFGKPVTLSCSQTLNHNVMYWYQQKSSQAPKLLFHYYDKDFNNEADTPDNFQSRRPNTSFCFLDIRSPGLGDTAMYLCATSRDRVLAGGPGRDTQYFGPGTRLTVL.

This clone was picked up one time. This CDR3 is CASTTSGGSGANVLTF. CDR3 sequence (DNA): TGTGCCAGCACGACTAGCGGGGGCTCTGGGGCCAACGTCCTGACTTTC. The chain links TRBV9 to TRBJ2-6, with 12 bases fitting TRBD2. The ends lost 6 bases at V and 0 bases at J; junction bases unmatched: 1. CDR3 length equals 16 residues. CDR1 and CDR2 (germline): SGDLS, YYNGEE.

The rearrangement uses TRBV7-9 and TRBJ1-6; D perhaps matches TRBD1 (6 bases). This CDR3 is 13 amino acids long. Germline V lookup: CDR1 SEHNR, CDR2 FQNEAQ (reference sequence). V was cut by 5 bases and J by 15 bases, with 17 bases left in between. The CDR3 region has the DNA TGTGCCAGCAGCCCCGGGACACGCGGCGGCCTCCACTTT. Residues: CASSPGTRGGLHF.

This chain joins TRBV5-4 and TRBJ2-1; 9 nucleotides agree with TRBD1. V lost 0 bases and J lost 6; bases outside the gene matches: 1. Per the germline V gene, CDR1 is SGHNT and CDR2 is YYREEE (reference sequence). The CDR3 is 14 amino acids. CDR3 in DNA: TGTGCCAGCAGCTTGGACAGGGGGCCCAATGAGCAGTTCTTC. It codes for CASSLDRGPNEQFF.

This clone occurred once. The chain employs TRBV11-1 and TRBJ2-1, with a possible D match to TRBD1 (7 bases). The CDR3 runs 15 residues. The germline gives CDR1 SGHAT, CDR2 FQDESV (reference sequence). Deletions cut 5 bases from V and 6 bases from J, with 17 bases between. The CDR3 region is CASSETGTRGNEQFF. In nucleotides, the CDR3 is TGTGCCAGCAGCGAGACAGGGACTCGAGGCAATGAGCAGTTCTTC.

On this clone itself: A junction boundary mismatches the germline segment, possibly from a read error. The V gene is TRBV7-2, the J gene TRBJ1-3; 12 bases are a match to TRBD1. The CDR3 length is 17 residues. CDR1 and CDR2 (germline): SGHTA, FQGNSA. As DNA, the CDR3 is TGTGCCAGCAGCATAGCCGGGACAGGGGGCCGATTAAACACCATATATTTT. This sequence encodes CASSIAGTGGRLNTIYF.

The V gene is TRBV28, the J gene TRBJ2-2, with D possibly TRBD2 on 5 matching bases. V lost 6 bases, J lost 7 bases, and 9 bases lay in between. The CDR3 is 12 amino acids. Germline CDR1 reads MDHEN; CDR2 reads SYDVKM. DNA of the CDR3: TGTGCCAGCAGACGGGGTGGCGGGGAGCTGTTTTTT. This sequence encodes CASRRGGGELFF.

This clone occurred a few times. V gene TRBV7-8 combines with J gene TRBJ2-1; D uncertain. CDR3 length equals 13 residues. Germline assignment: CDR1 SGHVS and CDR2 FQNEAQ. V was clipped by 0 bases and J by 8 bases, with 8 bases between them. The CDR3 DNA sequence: TGTGCCAGCAGCTTAGCGCGTGTCGATGAGCAGTTCTTC. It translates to CASSLARVDEQFF. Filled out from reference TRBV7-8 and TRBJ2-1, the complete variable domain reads GAGVSQSPRYKVAKRGQDVALRCDPISGHVSLFWYQQALGQGPEFLTYFQNEAQLDKSGLPSDRFFAERPEGSVSTLKIQRTQQEDSAVYLCASSLARVDEQFFGPGTRLTVL.

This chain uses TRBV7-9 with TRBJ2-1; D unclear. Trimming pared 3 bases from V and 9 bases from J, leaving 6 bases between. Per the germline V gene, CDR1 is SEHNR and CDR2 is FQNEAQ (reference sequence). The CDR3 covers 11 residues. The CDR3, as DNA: TGTGCCAGCAGCTTCACGGGTGAGCAGTTCTTC. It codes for CASSFTGEQFF.

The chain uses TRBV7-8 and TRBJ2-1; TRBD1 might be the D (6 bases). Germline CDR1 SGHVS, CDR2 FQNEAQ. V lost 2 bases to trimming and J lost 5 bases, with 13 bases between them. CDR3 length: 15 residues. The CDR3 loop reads CASSLPQGTNNEQFF. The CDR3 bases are TGTGCCAGCAGCTTACCGCAGGGGACAAACAATGAGCAGTTCTTC.

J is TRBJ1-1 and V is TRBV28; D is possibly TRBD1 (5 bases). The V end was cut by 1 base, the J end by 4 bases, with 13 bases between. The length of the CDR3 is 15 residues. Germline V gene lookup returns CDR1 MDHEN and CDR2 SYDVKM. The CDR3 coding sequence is TGTGCCAGCAGTTTATCAGAGGGCGGGGGCACTGAAGCTTTCTTT. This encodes CASSLSEGGGTEAFF.

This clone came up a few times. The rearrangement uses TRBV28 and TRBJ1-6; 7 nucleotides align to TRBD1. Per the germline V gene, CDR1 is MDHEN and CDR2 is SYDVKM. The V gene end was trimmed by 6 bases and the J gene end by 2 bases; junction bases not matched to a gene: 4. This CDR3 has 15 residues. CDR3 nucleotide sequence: TGTGCCAGCAGCCTCGGACAGGCCTATAATTCACCCCTCCACTTT. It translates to CASSLGQAYNSPLHF.

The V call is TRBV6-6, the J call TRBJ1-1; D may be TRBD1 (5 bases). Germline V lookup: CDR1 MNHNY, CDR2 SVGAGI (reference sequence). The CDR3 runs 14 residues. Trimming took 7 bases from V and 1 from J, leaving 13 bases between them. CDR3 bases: TGTGCCAGCAAGTCTGACAGACCGAACACTGAAGCTTTCTTT. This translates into CASKSDRPNTEAFF.

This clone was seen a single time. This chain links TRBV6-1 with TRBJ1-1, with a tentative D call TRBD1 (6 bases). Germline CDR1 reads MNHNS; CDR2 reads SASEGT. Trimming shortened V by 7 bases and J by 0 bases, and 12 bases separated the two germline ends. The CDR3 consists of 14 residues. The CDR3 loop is CASTEGGVNTEAFF. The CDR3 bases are TGTGCCAGCACCGAAGGGGGGGTGAACACTGAAGCTTTCTTT.

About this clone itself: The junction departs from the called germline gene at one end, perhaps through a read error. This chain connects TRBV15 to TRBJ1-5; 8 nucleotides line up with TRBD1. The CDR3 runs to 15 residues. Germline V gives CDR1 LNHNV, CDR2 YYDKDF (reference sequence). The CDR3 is CATSGDRGSNQPQHF. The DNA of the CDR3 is TGTGCCACCAGCGGAGACAGGGGAAGCAATCAGCCCCAGCATTTT.

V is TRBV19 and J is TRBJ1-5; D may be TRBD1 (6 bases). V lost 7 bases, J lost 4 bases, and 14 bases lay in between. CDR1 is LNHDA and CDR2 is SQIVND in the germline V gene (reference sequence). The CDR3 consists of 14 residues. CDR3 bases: TGTGCCAGTACTACGGACAGCCTAAATCAGCCCCAGCATTTT. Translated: CASTTDSLNQPQHF. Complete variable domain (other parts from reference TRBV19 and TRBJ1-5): DGGITQSPKYLFRKEGQNVTLSCEQNLNHDAMYWYRQDPGQGLRLIYYSQIVNDFQKGDIAEGYSVSREKKESFPLTVTSAQKNPTAFYLCASTTDSLNQPQHFGDGTRLSIL.

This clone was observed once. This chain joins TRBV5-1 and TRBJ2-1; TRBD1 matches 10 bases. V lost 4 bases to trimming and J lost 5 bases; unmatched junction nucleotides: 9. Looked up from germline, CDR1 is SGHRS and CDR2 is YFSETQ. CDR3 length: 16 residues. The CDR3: CASSPRTGGGNNEQFF. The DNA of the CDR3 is TGCGCCAGCAGCCCCCGGACAGGGGGTGGGAACAATGAGCAGTTCTTC.

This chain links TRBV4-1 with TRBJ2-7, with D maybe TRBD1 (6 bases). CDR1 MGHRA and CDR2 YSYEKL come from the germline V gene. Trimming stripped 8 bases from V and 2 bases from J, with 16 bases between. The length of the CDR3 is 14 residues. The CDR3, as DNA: TGCGCCAGCGCGAGGGACCAGGGGACCTACGAGCAGTACTTC. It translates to CASARDQGTYEQYF.

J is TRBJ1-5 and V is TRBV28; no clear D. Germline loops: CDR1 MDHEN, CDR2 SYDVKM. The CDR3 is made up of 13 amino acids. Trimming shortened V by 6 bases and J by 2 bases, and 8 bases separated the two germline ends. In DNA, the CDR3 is TGTGCCAGCAGGGTACAGCGCAATCAGCCCCAGCATTTT. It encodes CASRVQRNQPQHF.

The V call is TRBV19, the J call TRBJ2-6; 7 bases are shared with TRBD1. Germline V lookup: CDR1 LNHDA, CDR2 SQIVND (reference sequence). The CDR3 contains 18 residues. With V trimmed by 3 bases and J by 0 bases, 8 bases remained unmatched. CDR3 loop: CASSIILGQISGANVLTF. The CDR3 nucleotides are TGTGCCAGTAGTATTATATTGGGACAGATCTCTGGGGCCAACGTCCTGACTTTC.